This T cell receptor beta chain emerged from a study of a mutant IDH1 vaccine in newly diagnosed glioma. Study-wide results and limits: Pseudoprogression appeared independent of alterations in top peripheral clonotypes. The study observed vaccine-induced immune responses in 90% to 95% of patients.

Time point of the sample: week 35, safety follow-up. Doses of 300 ug of mutant IDH1 20-mer peptide were given with topical imiquimod. Eight vaccinations reached patients in weeks 1, 3, 5, 7, 11, 15, 19 and 23. The donors had new WHO grade 3 or 4 astrocytomas; these were IDH1-mutant and ATRX-lost. Germline CDR1 and CDR2: SNHLY and FYNNEI. There are 15 residues in the CDR3. V lost 4 bases and J lost 0, with 11 bases in between. This clone turned up a few times. The antigen is unknown. Profiled with immunoSEQ multiplex PCR; TCRdb holds only in-frame clones, not every one. The table has about 32,000 clones, about 82% seen once.

Sequencing was performed on PBMCs, taken from a glioma patient whose treatment included an IDH1 peptide vaccine. V usage is TRBV2 and J usage is TRBJ2-3; tentative D call: TRBD1 (6 bases). This receptor was obtained from a man aged 35 to 55 with glioma. Some clones in this sample may be carry-over from other donors' samples. The CDR3 coding sequence is TGTGCCAGCAGTGGAGGGACACTGAGCACAGATACGCAGTATTTT. Residues: CASSGGTLSTDTQYF.